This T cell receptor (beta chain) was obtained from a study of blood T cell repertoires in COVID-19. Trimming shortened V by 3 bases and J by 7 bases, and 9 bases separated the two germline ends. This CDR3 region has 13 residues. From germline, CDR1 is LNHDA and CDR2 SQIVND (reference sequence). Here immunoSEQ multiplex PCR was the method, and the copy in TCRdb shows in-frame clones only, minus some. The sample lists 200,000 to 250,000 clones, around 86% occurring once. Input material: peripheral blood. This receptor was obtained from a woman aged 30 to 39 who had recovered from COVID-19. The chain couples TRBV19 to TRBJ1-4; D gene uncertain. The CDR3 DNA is TGTGCCAGTAGTATGGGCCTGCGTGAAAAACTGTTTTTT. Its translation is CASSMGLREKLFF.